Included here is one T cell receptor (beta chain) sequence, with context. Its specificity is unknown. This may arise from a read error, as a much more abundant clone is one base away. The record originates from a study of tumor and adjacent non-tumor tissue in lung cancer. A modified ARM-PCR protocol with three rounds of nested PCR amplified TCRbeta. TCRdb reprocessed the multiplex PCR reads with MiXCR, giving one entry per CDR3 protein. Found here are tens of thousands of distinct CDR3 sequences, about two thirds of them singletons; the top ten hold roughly 25%. Study results and caveats: Significantly higher TCR diversity was found in tumor than normal lung.

The template was RNA from unsorted bulk tissue. This non-tumor lung sample came from over 3 cm beyond the tumor edge. Germline CDR1 and CDR2: ENHRY and SYGVKD. The CDR3 runs 15 residues. The sequence was collected from a woman between 50 and 59 years old with non-small cell lung cancer. The sequenced sample was distant non-tumor lung tissue. The chain carries TRBV10-3 and TRBJ2-1; the match to TRBD1 covers 9 bases. The CDR3 coding sequence is TGTGCCATCAGGGCCGGGACAGGGTCCTACAATGAGCAGTCCTTC. This codes for CAIRAGTGSYNEQSF.